This T cell receptor beta chain appears in the sequencing data of a study of cytomegalovirus exposure and HLA in healthy donors. Regarding the study as a whole: By a later analysis, the bulk of CMV-associated TCR beta chains appeared HLA-restricted.

Remarks on this clone: What it binds is unknown.

The PCR contained 60 Vbeta and 13 Jbeta primers. TCRdb keeps only in-frame clones here, not all; method: immunoSEQ multiplex PCR. This table holds about 150,000 clones. CDR1 MGHRA and CDR2 YSYEKL come from the germline V gene. The V gene end was trimmed by 4 bases and the J gene end by 3 bases; junction bases not matched to a gene: 14. This CDR3 comprises 17 residues. The TCR originated in a man aged 30 to 45 in good health and CMV-seronegative. Sequenced sample: PBMCs. The chain has TRBV4-1 and TRBJ2-7; TRBD2 aligns across 8 bases. CDR3 sequence (DNA): TGCGCCAGCAGCCCGTCCCCGGGGGGGGCCGGGAGCTACGAGCAGTACTTC. Protein product: CASSPSPGGAGSYEQYF.